The present TCR beta chain was sequenced within a study of cytomegalovirus exposure and HLA in healthy donors. Study-wide findings and caveats: Cytomegalovirus association was listed for 150 to 200 TCR beta chains.

V lost 7 bases and J lost 8; bases outside the gene matches: 10. This CDR3 comprises 14 residues. Per the germline V gene, CDR1 is WNHNN and CDR2 is SYGVQD (reference sequence). Assay: immunoSEQ multiplex PCR; the TCRdb copy retains only in-frame clones and omits some. The repertoire has around 200,000 clones, 65% to 85% of them found once; the top ten carry about 3%. In regard to this clone: Its antigen is unknown.

The donors were in the approximately 130-subject validation cohort; that cohort was separate from the roughly 700-subject first cohort. The receptor comes from a woman aged 18-29 years in good health and CMV-seropositive. The chain carries TRBV10-1 and TRBJ2-1; TRBD1 aligns across 8 bases. Sequenced material: PBMCs. In DNA, the CDR3 is TGCGCCAGCACCACACAGGGGGAAGGGGATGAGCAGTTCTTC. Its translation is CASTTQGEGDEQFF.